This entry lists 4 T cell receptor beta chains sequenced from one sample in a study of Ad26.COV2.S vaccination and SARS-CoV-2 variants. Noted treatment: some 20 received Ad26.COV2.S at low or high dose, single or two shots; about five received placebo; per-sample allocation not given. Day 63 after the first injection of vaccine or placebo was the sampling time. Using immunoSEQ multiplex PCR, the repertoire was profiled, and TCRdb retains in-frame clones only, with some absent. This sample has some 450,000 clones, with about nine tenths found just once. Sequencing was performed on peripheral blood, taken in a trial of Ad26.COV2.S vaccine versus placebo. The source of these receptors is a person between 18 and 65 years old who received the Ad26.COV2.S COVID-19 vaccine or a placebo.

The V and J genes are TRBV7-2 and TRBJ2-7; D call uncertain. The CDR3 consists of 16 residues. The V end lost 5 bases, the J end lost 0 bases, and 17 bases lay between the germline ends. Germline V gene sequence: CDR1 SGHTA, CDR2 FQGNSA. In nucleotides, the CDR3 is TGTGCCAGCAGCCTAGGCTTTGACGTAAGCTCCTACGAGCAGTACTTC. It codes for CASSLGFDVSSYEQYF.

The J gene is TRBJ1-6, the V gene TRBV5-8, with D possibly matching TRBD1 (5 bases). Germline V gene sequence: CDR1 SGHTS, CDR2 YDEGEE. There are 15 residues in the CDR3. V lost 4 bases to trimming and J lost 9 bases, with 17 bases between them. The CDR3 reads CASSEGLSDSSPLHF. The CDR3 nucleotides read TGTGCCAGCAGCGAGGGGCTCTCCGACTCTTCACCCCTCCACTTT. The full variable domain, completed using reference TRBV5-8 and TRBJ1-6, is EAGVTQSPTHLIKTRGQQATLRCSPISGHTSVYWYQQALGLGLQFLLWYDEGEERNRGNFPPRFSGRQFPNYSSELNVNALELEDSALYLCASSEGLSDSSPLHFGNGTRLTVT.

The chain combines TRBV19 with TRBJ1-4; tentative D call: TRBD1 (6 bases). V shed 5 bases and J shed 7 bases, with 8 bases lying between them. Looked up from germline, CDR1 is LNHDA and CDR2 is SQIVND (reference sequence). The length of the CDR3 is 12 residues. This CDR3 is CASSLRGEKLFF. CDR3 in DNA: TGTGCCAGTAGTCTCAGGGGTGAAAAACTGTTTTTT.

DNA for the CDR3: TGTGCCAGCAGCCCTCTCGAGTCTGGGGCCAACGTCCTGACTTTC. It translates to CASSPLESGANVLTF. The rearrangement links TRBV9 to TRBJ2-6; D is unclear. CDR1 is SGDLS and CDR2 is YYNGEE in the germline V gene. The CDR3 has 15 amino acids. V gave up 4 bases and J gave up 1 base, with 9 bases separating them. Full variable domain (outside the CDR3, taken from reference TRBV9 and TRBJ2-6): DSGVTQTPKHLITATGQRVTLRCSPRSGDLSVYWYQQSLDQGLQFLIQYYNGEERAKGNILERFSAQQFPDLHSELNLSSLELGDSALYFCASSPLESGANVLTFGAGSRLTVL.